These T cell receptor beta chains were read from a single sample in a study of T cells expressing NK-cell markers. TCRdb reworked the 5' RACE reads into one entry per CDR3 protein, no DNA. The listing contains approximately 420,000 distinct CDR3 sequences. Sequencing was done on a sample of blood T cells: a sorted CD56 or NKG2C T cell subset, CD4+ or CD8+ T cells, or bulk PBMC T cells (not recorded which). The receptors stem from a woman aged 50 to 65 in good health. CDR3s include the opening cysteine and the closing phenylalanine or tryptophan.

TRBJ1-2,16,TRBV10-3,CAISERWEGSNYGYTF
TRBJ2-5,16,TRBV7-7,CASSPGLAGAGETQYF
TRBJ2-3,17,TRBV7-8,CASSLAPSGGGTDTQYF
TRBJ1-1,13,TRBV29-1,CSVPGQTITEAFF
TRBJ2-2,16,TRBV21-1,CASSKGKGELTGELFF
TRBJ1-1,17,TRBV10-3,CAISESSGTGINTEAFF
TRBJ2-5,16,TRBV5-1,CASSWGLADKIETQYF
TRBJ2-7,12,TRBV2,CASRIFNYEQYF
TRBJ2-1,15,TRBV25-1,CASSEAAGGLDEQFF
TRBJ2-7,14,TRBV6-6,CASRSGRSTYEQYF
TRBJ2-1,15,TRBV9,CASSARLSTYNEQFF
TRBJ2-1,18,TRBV9,CASSVHPVTSGGGNEQFF
TRBJ2-1,15,TRBV6-5,CASRLDGLFGNEQFF
TRBJ1-1,13,TRBV5-1,CASSLVVNTEAFF
TRBJ2-1,18,TRBV24-1,CATSDSAGLAGVWNEQFF
TRBJ2-1,16,TRBV11-3,CASSLEGTSGRYEQFF
TRBJ2-1,15,TRBV7-9,CASSLDFPPYNEQFF
TRBJ2-1,14,TRBV7-3,CASSSYEGAAEQFF
TRBJ1-3,15,TRBV5-1,CASNPGSLSGNTIYF
TRBJ1-1,14,TRBV12-3/TRBV12-4,CASNGRGAGTEAFF